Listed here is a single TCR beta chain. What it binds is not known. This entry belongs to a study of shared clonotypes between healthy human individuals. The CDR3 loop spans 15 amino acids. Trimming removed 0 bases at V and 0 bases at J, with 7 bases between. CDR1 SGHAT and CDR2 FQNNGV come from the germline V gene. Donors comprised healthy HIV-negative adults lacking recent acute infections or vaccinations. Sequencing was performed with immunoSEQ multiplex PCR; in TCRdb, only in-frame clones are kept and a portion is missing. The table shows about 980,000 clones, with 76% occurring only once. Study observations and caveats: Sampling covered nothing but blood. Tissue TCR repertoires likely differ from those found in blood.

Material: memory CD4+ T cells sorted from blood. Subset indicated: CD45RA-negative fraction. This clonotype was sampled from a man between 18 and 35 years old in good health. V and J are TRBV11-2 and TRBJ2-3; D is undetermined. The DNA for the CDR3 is TGTGCCAGCAGCTTAGATGCCGACAGCACAGATACGCAGTATTTT. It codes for CASSLDADSTDTQYF.